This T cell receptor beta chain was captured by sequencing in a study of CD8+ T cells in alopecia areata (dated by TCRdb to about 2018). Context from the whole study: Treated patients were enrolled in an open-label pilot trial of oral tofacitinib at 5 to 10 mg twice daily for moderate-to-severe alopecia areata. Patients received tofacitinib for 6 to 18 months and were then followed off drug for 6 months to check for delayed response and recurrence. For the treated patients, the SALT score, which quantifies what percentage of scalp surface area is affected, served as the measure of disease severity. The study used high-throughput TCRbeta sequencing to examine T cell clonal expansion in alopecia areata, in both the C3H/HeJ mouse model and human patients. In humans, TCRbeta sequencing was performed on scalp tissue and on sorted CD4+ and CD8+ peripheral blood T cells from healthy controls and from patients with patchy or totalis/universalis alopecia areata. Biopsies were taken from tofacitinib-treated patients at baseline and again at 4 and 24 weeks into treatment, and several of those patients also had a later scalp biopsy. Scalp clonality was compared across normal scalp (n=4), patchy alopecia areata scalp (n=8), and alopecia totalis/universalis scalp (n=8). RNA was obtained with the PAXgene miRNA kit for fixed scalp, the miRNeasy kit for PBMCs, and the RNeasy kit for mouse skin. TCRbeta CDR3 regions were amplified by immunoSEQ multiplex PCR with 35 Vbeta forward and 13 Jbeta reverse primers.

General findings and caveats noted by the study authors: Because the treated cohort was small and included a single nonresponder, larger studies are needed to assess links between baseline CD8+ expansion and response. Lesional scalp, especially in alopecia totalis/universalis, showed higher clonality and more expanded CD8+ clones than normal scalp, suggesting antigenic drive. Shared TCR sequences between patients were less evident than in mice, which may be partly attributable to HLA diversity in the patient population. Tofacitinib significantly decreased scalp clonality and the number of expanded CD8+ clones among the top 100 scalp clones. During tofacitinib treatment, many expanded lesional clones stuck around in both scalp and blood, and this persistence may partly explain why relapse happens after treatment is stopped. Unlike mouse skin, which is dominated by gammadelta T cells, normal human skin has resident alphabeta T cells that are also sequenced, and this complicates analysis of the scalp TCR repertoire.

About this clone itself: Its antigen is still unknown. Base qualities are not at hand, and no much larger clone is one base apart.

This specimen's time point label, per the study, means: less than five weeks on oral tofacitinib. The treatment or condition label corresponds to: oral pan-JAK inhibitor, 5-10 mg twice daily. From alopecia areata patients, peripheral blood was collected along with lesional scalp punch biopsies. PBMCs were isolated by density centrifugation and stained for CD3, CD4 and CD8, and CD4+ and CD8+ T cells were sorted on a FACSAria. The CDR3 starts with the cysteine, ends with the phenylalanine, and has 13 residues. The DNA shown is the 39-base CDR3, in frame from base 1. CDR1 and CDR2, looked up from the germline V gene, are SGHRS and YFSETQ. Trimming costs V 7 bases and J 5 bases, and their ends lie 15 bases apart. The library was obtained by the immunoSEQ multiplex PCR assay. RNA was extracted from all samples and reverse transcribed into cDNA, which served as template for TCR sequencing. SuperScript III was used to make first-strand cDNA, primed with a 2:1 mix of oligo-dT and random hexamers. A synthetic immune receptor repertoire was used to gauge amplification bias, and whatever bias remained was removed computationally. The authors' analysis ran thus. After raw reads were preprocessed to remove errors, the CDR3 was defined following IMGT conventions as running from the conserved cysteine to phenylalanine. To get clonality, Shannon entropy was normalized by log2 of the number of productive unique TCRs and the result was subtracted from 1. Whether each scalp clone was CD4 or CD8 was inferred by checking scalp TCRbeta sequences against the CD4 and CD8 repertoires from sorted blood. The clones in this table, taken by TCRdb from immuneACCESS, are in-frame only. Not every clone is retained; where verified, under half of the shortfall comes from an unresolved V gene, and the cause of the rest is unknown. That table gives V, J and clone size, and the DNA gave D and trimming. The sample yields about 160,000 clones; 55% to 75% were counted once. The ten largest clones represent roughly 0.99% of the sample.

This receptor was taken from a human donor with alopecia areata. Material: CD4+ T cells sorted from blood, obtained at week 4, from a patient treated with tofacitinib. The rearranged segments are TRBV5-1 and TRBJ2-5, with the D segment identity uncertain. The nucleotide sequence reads TGCGCCAGCGATATAGCACCTGGGGAGACCCAGTACTTC. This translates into CASDIAPGETQYF.